A selection of T cell receptor beta chains follows, all from one sample in a study of neoadjuvant anti-PD-1 for oral cavity cancer. Profiling relied on immunoSEQ multiplex PCR, and the TCRdb table lists in-frame clones only, not all of them. The data hold about 72,000 clones, with over 70% observed a single time. Sequences were derived from PBMCs, sampled before nivolumab (anti-PD-1) treatment. These receptors originate from a person aged 35-80 years with oral cavity squamous cell carcinoma. Both conserved end residues are part of each CDR3. D genes are given only for firm matches. Clone sizes are given selectively: once, few, many, or a class where the clone is expanded.

D	V	size	J	CDR3	DNA
.	TRBV15	.	TRBJ1-6	CATSRVSGTRKSPLHF	TGTGCCACCAGCAGAGTCTCCGGGACAAGGAAATCACCCCTCCACTTT
.	TRBV5-1	.	TRBJ1-1	CASSSTGTGAEAFF	TGCGCCAGCAGCAGTACAGGGACTGGGGCTGAAGCTTTCTTT
.	TRBV7-8	.	TRBJ1-2	CASSPTRDGKYGYTF	TGTGCCAGCAGCCCCACCCGGGACGGTAAATATGGCTACACCTTC
.	TRBV5-1	.	TRBJ2-2	CASSLSMGFTGELFF	TGCGCCAGCAGCTTGAGCATGGGGTTCACCGGGGAGCTGTTTTTT
TRBD1	TRBV19	.	TRBJ1-5	CASSGTGGNQPQHF	TGTGCCAGTAGCGGTACAGGGGGCAATCAGCCCCAGCATTTT
.	TRBV5-5	.	TRBJ1-2	CASSMETGGYTF	TGTGCCAGCAGCATGGAGACGGGCGGCTACACCTTC
TRBD1	TRBV28	.	TRBJ1-5	CASSKGGAGGQPQHF	TGTGCCAGCAGCAAAGGGGGCGCGGGAGGACAGCCCCAGCATTTT
TRBD1	TRBV11-2	.	TRBJ1-2	CASSLAVLGTGVDGYTF	TGTGCCAGCAGCTTAGCGGTATTAGGGACAGGAGTTGATGGCTACACCTTC
.	TRBV7-9	few	TRBJ2-3	CASSLYPMAQDTQYF	TGTGCCAGCAGCTTATATCCTATGGCACAGGATACGCAGTATTTT
.	TRBV12-5	.	TRBJ1-5	CASGFGENQPQHF	TGTGCTAGTGGTTTCGGGGAAAATCAGCCCCAGCATTTT
.	TRBV6-5	.	TRBJ2-1	CASSDASYQFF	TGTGCCAGCAGTGACGCCTCTTATCAGTTCTTC
TRBD2	TRBV6-1	.	TRBJ2-1	CASRSSGSHNEQFF	TGTGCCAGCAGGTCTAGCGGGAGCCACAATGAGCAGTTCTTC
.	TRBV11-2	few	TRBJ1-2	CASTRPGRNYGYTF	TGTGCCAGCACCCGACCAGGCAGAAACTATGGCTACACCTTC
.	TRBV7-3	few	TRBJ1-2	CASSSPGYGYTF	TGTGCCAGCAGCTCTCCTGGCTATGGCTACACCTTC
.	TRBV10-3	.	TRBJ2-7	CAIRQETYEQYF	TGTGCCATCAGACAGGAGACCTACGAGCAGTACTTC
.	TRBV13	few	TRBJ1-1	CASSLASDNTEAFF	TGTGCCAGCAGCTTAGCGTCAGACAACACTGAAGCTTTCTTT
.	TRBV19	.	TRBJ1-1	CASSIQIGQHEAFF	TGTGCCAGTAGTATTCAAATAGGCCAGCATGAAGCTTTCTTT
.	TRBV5-8	.	TRBJ1-5	CASRPRTDAHQPQHF	TGTGCCAGCAGACCTCGGACGGACGCACATCAGCCCCAGCATTTT
.	TRBV5-4	.	TRBJ2-7	CASSLIREQTSEQYF	TGTGCCAGCAGCTTAATCCGGGAGCAGACCTCCGAGCAGTACTTC
.	TRBV11-2	.	TRBJ1-1	CASSLVLRTGTMGTEAFF	TGTGCCAGCAGCTTAGTCTTACGAACCGGGACGATGGGCACTGAAGCTTTCTTT
TRBD2	TRBV5-5	.	TRBJ2-2	CASSPGLAGSIAGELFF	TGTGCCAGCAGCCCGGGACTAGCGGGGTCTATCGCCGGGGAGCTGTTTTTT
.	TRBV27	.	TRBJ2-7	CASSSPTREQYF	TGTGCCAGCAGTTCCCCTACTAGAGAGCAGTACTTC
.	TRBV4-1	.	TRBJ2-3	CASSQDDFSGTSTDTQYF	TGCGCCAGCAGCCAAGATGATTTTAGCGGCACTAGCACAGATACGCAGTATTTT
.	TRBV5-1	.	TRBJ1-2	CASSLSLPAYGYTF	TGCGCCAGCAGCTTATCCCTACCAGCCTATGGCTACACCTTC
.	TRBV9	.	TRBJ1-3	CASSASGTETIHSGNTIYF	TGTGCCAGCAGCGCGTCCGGGACGGAGACTATCCACTCTGGAAACACCATATATTTT
.	TRBV5-4	.	TRBJ2-7	CASGWGRSYEQYF	TGTGCCAGCGGGTGGGGCAGGTCCTACGAGCAGTACTTC
TRBD2	TRBV2	.	TRBJ2-1	CASSGTRNNEQFF	TGTGCCAGCAGCGGGACTAGGAACAATGAGCAGTTCTTC
.	TRBV15	.	TRBJ1-4	CATSRGPGLGEKLFF	TGTGCCACCAGCAGAGGCCCGGGATTAGGTGAAAAACTGTTTTTT
TRBD1	TRBV5-4	.	TRBJ1-1	CASSLGTDTEAFF	TGTGCCAGCAGCCTTGGGACAGACACTGAAGCTTTCTTT
.	TRBV5-1	.	TRBJ1-4	CASTWGTNEKLFF	TGCGCCAGCACCTGGGGAACTAATGAAAAACTGTTTTTT
TRBD2	TRBV7-9	once	TRBJ2-5	CASSYIPGTSQETQYF	TGTGCCAGCAGCTACATCCCCGGGACTAGCCAAGAGACCCAGTACTTC
TRBD1	TRBV5-1	.	TRBJ1-2	CASSFDGQGDGYTF	TGCGCCAGCAGCTTCGACGGACAGGGGGATGGCTACACCTTC
.	TRBV6-1	once	TRBJ2-7	CASSGRQPSYEQYF	TGTGCCAGCAGTGGGCGACAGCCCTCCTACGAGCAGTACTTC